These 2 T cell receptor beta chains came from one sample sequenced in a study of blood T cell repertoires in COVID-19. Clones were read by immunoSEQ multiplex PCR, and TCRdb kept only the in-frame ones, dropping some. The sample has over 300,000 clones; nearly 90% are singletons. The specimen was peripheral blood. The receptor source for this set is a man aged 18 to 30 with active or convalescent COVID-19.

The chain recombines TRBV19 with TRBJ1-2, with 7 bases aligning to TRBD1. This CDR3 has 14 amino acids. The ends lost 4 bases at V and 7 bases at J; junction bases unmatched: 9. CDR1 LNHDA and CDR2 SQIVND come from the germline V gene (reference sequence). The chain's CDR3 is CASSRTQGTSGYTF. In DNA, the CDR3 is TGTGCCAGTAGTAGGACACAGGGGACTTCTGGCTACACCTTC.

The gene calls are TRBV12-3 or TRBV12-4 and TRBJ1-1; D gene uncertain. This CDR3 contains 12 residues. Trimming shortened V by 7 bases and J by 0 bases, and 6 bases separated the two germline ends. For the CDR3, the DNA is TGTGCCAGCACCTATATGAACACTGAAGCTTTCTTT. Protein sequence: CASTYMNTEAFF.